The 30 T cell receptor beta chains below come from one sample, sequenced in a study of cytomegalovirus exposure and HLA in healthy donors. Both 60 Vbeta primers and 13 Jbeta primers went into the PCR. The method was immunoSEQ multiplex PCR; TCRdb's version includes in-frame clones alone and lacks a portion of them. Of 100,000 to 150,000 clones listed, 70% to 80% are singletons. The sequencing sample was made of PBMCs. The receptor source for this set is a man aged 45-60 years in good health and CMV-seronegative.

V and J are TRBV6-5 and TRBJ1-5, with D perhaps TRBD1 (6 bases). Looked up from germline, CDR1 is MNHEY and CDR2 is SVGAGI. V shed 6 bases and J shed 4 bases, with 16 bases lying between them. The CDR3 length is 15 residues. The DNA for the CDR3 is TGTGCCAGCAGCTATACCACAGGGCGAAATCAGCCCCAGCATTTT. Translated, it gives CASSYTTGRNQPQHF.

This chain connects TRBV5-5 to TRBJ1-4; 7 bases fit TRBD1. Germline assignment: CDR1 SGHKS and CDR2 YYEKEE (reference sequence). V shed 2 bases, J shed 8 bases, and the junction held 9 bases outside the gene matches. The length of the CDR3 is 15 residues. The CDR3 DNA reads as TGTGCCAGCAGCTTCGCAGGGGGTTATGACGAAAAACTGTTTTTT. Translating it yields CASSFAGGYDEKLFF. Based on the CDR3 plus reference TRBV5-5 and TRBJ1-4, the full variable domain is DAGVTQSPTHLIKTRGQQVTLRCSPISGHKSVSWYQQVLGQGPQFIFQYYEKEERGRGNFPDRFSARQFPNYSSELNVNALLLGDSALYLCASSFAGGYDEKLFFGSGTQLSVL.

The CDR3 DNA is TGTGCCAGCAGCCGGGACAGGATGAACACTGAAGCTTTCTTT. This codes for CASSRDRMNTEAFF. This chain links TRBV6-1 with TRBJ1-1; 8 nucleotides match TRBD1. The CDR3 sequence is 14 residues long. V lost 6 bases and J lost 0; bases outside the gene matches: 3. Looked up from germline, CDR1 is MNHNS and CDR2 is SASEGT.

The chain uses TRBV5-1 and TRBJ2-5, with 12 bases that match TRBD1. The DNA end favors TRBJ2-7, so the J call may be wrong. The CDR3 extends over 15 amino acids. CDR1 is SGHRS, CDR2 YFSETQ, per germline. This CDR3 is CASSEGQGAMGEQYF. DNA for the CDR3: TGCGCCAGCAGCGAGGGACAGGGGGCTATGGGCGAGCAGTACTTC.

The CDR3 protein is CASSRTSGENTDTQYF. The CDR3 DNA reads as TGTGCCAGCAGCCGGACTAGCGGGGAAAACACAGATACGCAGTATTTT. The chain joins TRBV4-2 to TRBJ2-3, with 12 bases identical to TRBD2. The V segment lost 4 bases and the J segment 2 bases; nucleotides outside the gene matches: 4. CDR1 is LGHNA, CDR2 YNFKEQ, per germline. The CDR3 consists of 16 residues.

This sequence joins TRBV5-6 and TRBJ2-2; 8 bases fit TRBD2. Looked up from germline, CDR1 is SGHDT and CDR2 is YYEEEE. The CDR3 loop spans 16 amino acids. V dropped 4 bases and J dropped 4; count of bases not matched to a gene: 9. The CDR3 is CASSDRGGRGTGELFF. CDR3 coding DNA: TGTGCCAGCAGCGATCGGGGGGGGCGCGGCACCGGGGAGCTGTTTTTT.

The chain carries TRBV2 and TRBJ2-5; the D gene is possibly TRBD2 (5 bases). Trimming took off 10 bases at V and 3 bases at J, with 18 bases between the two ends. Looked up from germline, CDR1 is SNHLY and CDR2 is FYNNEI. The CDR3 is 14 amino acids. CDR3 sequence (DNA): TGTGCCACCGGGTTGGAGGCCAGGAAAGAGACCCAGTACTTC. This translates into CATGLEARKETQYF.

CDR3 amino acids: CASSAGQGFIRELFF. The DNA for the CDR3 is TGTGCCAGCAGCGCGGGACAGGGGTTTATTCGGGAGCTGTTTTTT. V gene TRBV7-8 combines with J gene TRBJ2-2; 10 bases fit TRBD1. J gave up 9 bases and V 5 bases, and 9 bases lay outside the gene matches. CDR1 and CDR2 from the germline V gene are SGHVS and FQNEAQ. The CDR3 runs 15 residues.

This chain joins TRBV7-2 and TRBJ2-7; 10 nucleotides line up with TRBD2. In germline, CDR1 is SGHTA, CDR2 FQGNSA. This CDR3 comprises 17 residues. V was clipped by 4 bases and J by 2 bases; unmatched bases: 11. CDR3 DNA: TGTGCCAGCAGCTCTCTAGCGGGGGCCATCTCAACCTACGAGCAGTACTTC. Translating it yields CASSSLAGAISTYEQYF.

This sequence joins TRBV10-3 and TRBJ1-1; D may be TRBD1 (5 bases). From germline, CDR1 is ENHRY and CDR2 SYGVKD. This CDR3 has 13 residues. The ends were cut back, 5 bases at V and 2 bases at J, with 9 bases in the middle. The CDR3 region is CAISSGLNTEAFF. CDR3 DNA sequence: TGTGCCATCAGTTCAGGGCTTAACACTGAAGCTTTCTTT.

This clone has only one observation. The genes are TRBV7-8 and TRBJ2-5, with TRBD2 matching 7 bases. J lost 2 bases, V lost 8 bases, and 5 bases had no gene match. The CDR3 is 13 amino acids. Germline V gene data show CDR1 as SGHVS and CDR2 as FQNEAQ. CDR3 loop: CASLGGEQETQYF. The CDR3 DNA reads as TGTGCCAGCCTGGGGGGGGAGCAAGAGACCCAGTACTTC.

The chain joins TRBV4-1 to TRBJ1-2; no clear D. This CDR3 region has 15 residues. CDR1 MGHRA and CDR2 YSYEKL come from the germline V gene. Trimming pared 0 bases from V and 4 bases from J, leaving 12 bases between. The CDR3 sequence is CASSQEGPAGYGYTF. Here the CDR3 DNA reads TGCGCCAGCAGCCAAGAAGGACCCGCGGGCTATGGCTACACCTTC.

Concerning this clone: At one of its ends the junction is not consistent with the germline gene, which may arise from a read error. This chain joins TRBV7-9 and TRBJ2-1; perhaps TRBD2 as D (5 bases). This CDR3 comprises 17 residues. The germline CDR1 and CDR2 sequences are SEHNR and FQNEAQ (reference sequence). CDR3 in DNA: TGTTCCAGCAGCTTATTCGGCGGGCTCGGGCGGTACAATGAGCAGTTCTTC. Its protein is CSSSLFGGLGRYNEQFF. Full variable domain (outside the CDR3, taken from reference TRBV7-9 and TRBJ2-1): DTGVSQNPRHKITKRGQNVTFRCDPISEHNRLYWYRQTLGQGPEFLTYFQNEAQLEKSRLLSDRFSAERPKGSFSTLEIQRTEQGDSAMYLCSSSLFGGLGRYNEQFFGPGTRLTVL.

The CDR3 loop is CASSVGRNEQFF. CDR3 DNA sequence: TGTGCCAGCAGCGTGGGCCGGAATGAGCAGTTCTTC. V gene TRBV9 combines with J gene TRBJ2-1; D remains ambiguous. CDR3 length equals 12 residues. V was pared by 2 bases and J by 7 bases, with 7 bases between. Germline values: CDR1 SGDLS, CDR2 YYNGEE. The full variable domain, rest sourced from reference TRBV9 and TRBJ2-1, is DSGVTQTPKHLITATGQRVTLRCSPRSGDLSVYWYQQSLDQGLQFLIQYYNGEERAKGNILERFSAQQFPDLHSELNLSSLELGDSALYFCASSVGRNEQFFGPGTRLTVL.

CDR3 protein: CASSLGLTSGEETQYF. For the CDR3, the DNA is TGTGCCAGCAGCTTAGGATTGACTAGCGGGGAAGAGACCCAGTACTTC. The V and J genes are TRBV11-3 and TRBJ2-5; 11 bases match TRBD2. The CDR3 runs to 16 residues. V lost 1 base to trimming and J lost 3 bases; unmatched junction nucleotides: 4. CDR1 SGHNT and CDR2 YENEEA come from the germline V gene.

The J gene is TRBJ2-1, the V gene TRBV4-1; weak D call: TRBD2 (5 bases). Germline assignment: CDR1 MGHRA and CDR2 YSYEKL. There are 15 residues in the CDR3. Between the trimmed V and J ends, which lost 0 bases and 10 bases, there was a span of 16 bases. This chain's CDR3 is CASSQDPVRRREQFF. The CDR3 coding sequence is TGCGCCAGCAGCCAAGATCCGGTGAGGAGGCGGGAGCAGTTCTTC.

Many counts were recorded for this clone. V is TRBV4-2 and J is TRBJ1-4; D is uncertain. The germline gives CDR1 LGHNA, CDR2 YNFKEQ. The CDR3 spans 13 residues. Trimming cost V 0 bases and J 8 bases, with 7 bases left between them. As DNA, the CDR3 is TGTGCCAGCAGCCAAGAAAGTCAGGAAAAACTGTTTTTT. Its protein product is CASSQESQEKLFF.

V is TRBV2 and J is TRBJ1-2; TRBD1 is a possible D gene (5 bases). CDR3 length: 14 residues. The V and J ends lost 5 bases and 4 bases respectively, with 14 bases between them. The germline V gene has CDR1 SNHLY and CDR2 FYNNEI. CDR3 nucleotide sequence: TGTGCCAGCAGTAATGACAGAAATGGCTATGGCTACACCTTC. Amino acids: CASSNDRNGYGYTF.

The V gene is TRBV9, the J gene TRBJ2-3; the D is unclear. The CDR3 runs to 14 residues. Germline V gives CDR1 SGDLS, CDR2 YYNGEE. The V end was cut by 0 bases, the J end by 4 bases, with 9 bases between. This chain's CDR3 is CASSVVRNSDTQYF. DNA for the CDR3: TGTGCCAGCAGCGTAGTGAGAAATTCAGATACGCAGTATTTT.

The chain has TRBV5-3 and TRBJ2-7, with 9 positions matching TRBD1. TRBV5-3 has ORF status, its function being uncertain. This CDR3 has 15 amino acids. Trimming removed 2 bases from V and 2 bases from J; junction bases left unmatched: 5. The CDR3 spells CARSLTGTGPYEQYV. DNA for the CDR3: TGTGCCAGAAGCTTAACCGGGACAGGGCCCTACGAGCAGTACGTC.

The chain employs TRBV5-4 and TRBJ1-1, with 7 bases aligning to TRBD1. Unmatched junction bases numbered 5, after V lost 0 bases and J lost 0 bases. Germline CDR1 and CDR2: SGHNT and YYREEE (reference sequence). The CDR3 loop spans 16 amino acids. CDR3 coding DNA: TGTGCCAGCAGCTTGGGGACAGGAGTCATGAACACTGAAGCTTTCTTT. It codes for CASSLGTGVMNTEAFF.

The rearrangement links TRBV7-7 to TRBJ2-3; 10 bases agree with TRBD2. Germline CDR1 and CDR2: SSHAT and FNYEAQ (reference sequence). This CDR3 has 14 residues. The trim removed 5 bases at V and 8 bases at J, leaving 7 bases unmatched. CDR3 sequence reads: CASSPGLASGTQYF. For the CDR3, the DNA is TGTGCCAGCAGCCCGGGACTAGCGAGTGGTACGCAGTATTTT.

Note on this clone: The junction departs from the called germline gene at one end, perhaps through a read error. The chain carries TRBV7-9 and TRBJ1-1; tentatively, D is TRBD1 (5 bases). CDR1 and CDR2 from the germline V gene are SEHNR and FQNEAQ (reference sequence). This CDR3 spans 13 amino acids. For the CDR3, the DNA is TGTTCCAGCAGCCTCGTGGGGGGAAGTGAAGCTTTCTTT. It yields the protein CSSSLVGGSEAFF. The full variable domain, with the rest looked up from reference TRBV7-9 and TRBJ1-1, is DTGVSQNPRHKITKRGQNVTFRCDPISEHNRLYWYRQTLGQGPEFLTYFQNEAQLEKSRLLSDRFSAERPKGSFSTLEIQRTEQGDSAMYLCSSSLVGGSEAFFGQGTRLTVV.

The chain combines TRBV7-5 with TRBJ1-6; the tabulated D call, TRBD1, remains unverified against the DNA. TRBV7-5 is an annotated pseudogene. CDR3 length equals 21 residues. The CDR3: CVRSLRSGTAVPAGSGSPLHF. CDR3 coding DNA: TGTGTCAGAAGCTTACGGTCCGGGACAGCCGTTCCCGCCGGGTCAGGCTCACCCCTCCACTTT.

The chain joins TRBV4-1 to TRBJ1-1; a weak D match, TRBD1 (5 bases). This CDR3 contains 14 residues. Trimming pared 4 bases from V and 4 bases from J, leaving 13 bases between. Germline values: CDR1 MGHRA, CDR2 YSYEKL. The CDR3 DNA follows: TGCGCCAGCAGCCCCAACCGGGGGTCCACTGAAGCTTTCTTT. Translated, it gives CASSPNRGSTEAFF.

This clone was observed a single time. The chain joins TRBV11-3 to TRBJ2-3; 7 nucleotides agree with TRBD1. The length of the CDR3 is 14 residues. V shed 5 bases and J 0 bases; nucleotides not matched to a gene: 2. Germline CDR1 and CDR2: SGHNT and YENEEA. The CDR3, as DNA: TGTGCCAGCAGCCTCAGGGGGAGCACAGATACGCAGTATTTT. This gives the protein CASSLRGSTDTQYF.

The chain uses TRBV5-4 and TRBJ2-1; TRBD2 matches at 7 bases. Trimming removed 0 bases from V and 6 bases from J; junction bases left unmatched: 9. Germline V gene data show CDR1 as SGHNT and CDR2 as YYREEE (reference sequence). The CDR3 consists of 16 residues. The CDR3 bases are TGTGCCAGCAGCTTGGGTGGTGGCGGGGGAGGCAATGAGCAGTTCTTC. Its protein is CASSLGGGGGGNEQFF. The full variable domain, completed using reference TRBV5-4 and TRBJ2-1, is ETGVTQSPTHLIKTRGQQVTLRCSSQSGHNTVSWYQQALGQGPQFIFQYYREEENGRGNFPPRFSGLQFPNYSSELNVNALELDDSALYLCASSLGGGGGGNEQFFGPGTRLTVL.

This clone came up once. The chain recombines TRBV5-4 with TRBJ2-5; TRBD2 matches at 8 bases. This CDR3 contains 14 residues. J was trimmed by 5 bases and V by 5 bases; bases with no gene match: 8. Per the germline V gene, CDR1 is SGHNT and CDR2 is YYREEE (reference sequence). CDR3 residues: CASSTTSDGETQYF. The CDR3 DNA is TGTGCCAGCAGTACGACTAGCGATGGGGAGACCCAGTACTTC. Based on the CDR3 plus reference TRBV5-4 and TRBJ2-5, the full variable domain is ETGVTQSPTHLIKTRGQQVTLRCSSQSGHNTVSWYQQALGQGPQFIFQYYREEENGRGNFPPRFSGLQFPNYSSELNVNALELDDSALYLCASSTTSDGETQYFGPGTRLLVL.

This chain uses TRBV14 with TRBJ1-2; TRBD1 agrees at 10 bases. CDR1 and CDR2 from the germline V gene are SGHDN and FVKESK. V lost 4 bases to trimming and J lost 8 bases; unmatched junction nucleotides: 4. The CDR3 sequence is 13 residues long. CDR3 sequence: CASSRLTGGGYTF. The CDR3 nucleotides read TGTGCCAGCAGCCGACTGACAGGGGGCGGCTACACCTTC.

DNA of the CDR3: TGTGCCAGCAGTTTATCGACATACGGCTACACCTTC. Amino acids: CASSLSTYGYTF. This chain links TRBV28 with TRBJ1-2, with unresolved D. The V end lost 1 base, the J end lost 8 bases, and 8 bases lay between the germline ends. Germline CDR1 MDHEN, CDR2 SYDVKM. The length of the CDR3 is 12 residues.